Listed here are 15 T cell receptor beta chains from one sample, sequenced in a study of shared clonotypes between healthy human individuals. TCRdb's table, derived via immunoSEQ multiplex PCR, lists solely in-frame clones and lacks some. The profile shows 650,000 to 800,000 clones, 90% to 95% of them singletons. Selected positively for CCR7 and CD45RO-negative, naive CD8 cells excluded terminally differentiated effector memory CD45RA+ cells. The sample was naive CD8+ T cells sorted from blood. These receptors all come from a man aged 25-45 years in good health.

The table lists this clone with a few counts. The rearrangement uses TRBV28 and TRBJ1-2; D possibly corresponds to TRBD1 (6 bases). The CDR3 consists of 12 residues. V dropped 5 bases and J dropped 7 bases, with 11 bases sitting between them. Germline V gene lookup returns CDR1 MDHEN and CDR2 SYDVKM. CDR3 loop: CASSIQGAGYTF. The CDR3 DNA follows: TGTGCCAGCAGTATACAGGGAGCTGGCTACACCTTC.

The V and J genes are TRBV7-9 and TRBJ1-1; 11 bases align to TRBD1. V gave up 5 bases and J gave up 5 bases; unmatched junction bases: 1. Germline V CDR1 and CDR2: SEHNR, FQNEAQ (reference sequence). The CDR3 totals 13 residues. The CDR3 region is CASSRDRGTEAFF. The DNA for the CDR3 is TGTGCCAGCAGCCGGGACAGGGGGACTGAAGCTTTCTTT. The variable domain in full, completed from reference TRBV7-9 and TRBJ1-1, reads DTGVSQNPRHKITKRGQNVTFRCDPISEHNRLYWYRQTLGQGPEFLTYFQNEAQLEKSRLLSDRFSAERPKGSFSTLEIQRTEQGDSAMYLCASSRDRGTEAFFGQGTRLTVV.

The CDR3 is CASTLTGIGTEAFF. In DNA form, the CDR3 reads TGTGCCAGCACCTTAACAGGGATCGGGACTGAAGCTTTCTTT. The chain is built from TRBV28 and TRBJ1-1, with D possibly being TRBD1 (6 bases). Germline V CDR1 and CDR2: MDHEN, SYDVKM. Trimming removed 7 bases at V and 5 bases at J, with 17 bases between. The CDR3 totals 14 residues.

The chain combines TRBV5-1 with TRBJ1-5; D remains ambiguous. Germline lookup yields CDR1 SGHRS and CDR2 YFSETQ. The CDR3 covers 13 residues. V dropped 0 bases and J dropped 7 bases, with 8 bases sitting between them. The CDR3 reads CASSLDLGQPQHF. In nucleotides, the CDR3 is TGCGCCAGCAGCTTGGATCTAGGCCAGCCCCAGCATTTT.

The V and J genes are TRBV10-3 and TRBJ2-7, with D possibly being TRBD1 or TRBD2 (5 bases each). Trimming took off 2 bases at V and 6 bases at J, with 11 bases between the two ends. CDR1 and CDR2 from the germline V gene are ENHRY and SYGVKD. The CDR3 length is 13 residues. The CDR3 reads CAISEGTEPEQYF. Written as DNA, the CDR3 is TGTGCCATCAGTGAGGGGACGGAACCCGAGCAGTACTTC.

The chain links TRBV5-5 to TRBJ2-1; a possible D gene is TRBD2 (5 bases). Germline loops: CDR1 SGHKS, CDR2 YYEKEE (reference sequence). V gave up 0 bases and J gave up 1 base, with 14 bases separating them. The CDR3 is made up of 17 amino acids. CDR3 region: CASSLVVWELSYNEQFF. The CDR3 DNA is TGTGCCAGCAGCTTGGTAGTGTGGGAGTTGTCCTACAATGAGCAGTTCTTC.

On this clone: The sample carries other DNA sequences with the same CDR3. The chain links TRBV27 to TRBJ1-2; D possibly corresponds to TRBD1 (6 bases). V lost 2 bases and J lost 4, with 8 bases in between. The germline gives CDR1 MNHEY, CDR2 SMNVEV (reference sequence). CDR3 size: 13 residues. The chain's CDR3 is CASSLGQFYGYTF. CDR3 nucleotides: TGTGCCAGCAGTTTAGGACAGTTCTATGGCTACACCTTC.

V gene TRBV29-1 combines with J gene TRBJ2-7, with TRBD2 matching over 10 bases. CDR3 length: 19 amino acids. After removal of 0 bases from V and 0 bases from J, the junction contained 14 bases not matched to a gene. Germline CDR1 reads SQVTM; CDR2 reads ANQGSEA. In DNA, the CDR3 is TGCAGCGTTGAAGAGGTCTTAGGGACTAGCGCCACGTACTCCTACGAGCAGTACTTC. Translating gives CSVEEVLGTSATYSYEQYF.

The rearrangement joins TRBV27 to TRBJ2-2; a weak D match, TRBD2 (7 bases). V was cut by 2 bases and J by 4 bases, with 11 bases left in between. This CDR3 contains 15 residues. The germline V gene has CDR1 MNHEY and CDR2 SMNVEV (reference sequence). As DNA, the CDR3 is TGTGCCAGCAGTTTAAGGGGGAGGGGCACCGGGGAGCTGTTTTTT. Protein: CASSLRGRGTGELFF.

DNA of the CDR3: TGTGCCAGCAGCTTATCCCATGAGCAGTTCTTC. Protein: CASSLSHEQFF. J is TRBJ2-1 and V is TRBV11-2, with D uncertain. Germline V gives CDR1 SGHAT, CDR2 FQNNGV. The ends were cut back, 2 bases at V and 8 bases at J, with 4 bases in the middle. The CDR3 runs 11 residues.

As for this clone: Other DNA sequences in this specimen translate into the identical CDR3. J is TRBJ1-5 and V is TRBV7-2; no definite D call. Trimming cost V 5 bases and J 0 bases, with 5 bases left between them. In germline, CDR1 is SGHTA, CDR2 FQGNSA. The CDR3 is 13 amino acids. CDR3 DNA sequence: TGTGCCAGCAGCCTGAATAGCAATCAGCCCCAGCATTTT. Amino acids: CASSLNSNQPQHF.

The chain employs TRBV27 and TRBJ2-7; D is unclear. Trimming left V 8 bases short and J 1 base short, with 12 bases between. CDR3 size: 13 residues. Germline V gives CDR1 MNHEY, CDR2 SMNVEV (reference sequence). The CDR3 is CASGSGRSYEQYF. CDR3 in DNA: TGTGCCAGCGGCTCTGGGCGTTCCTACGAGCAGTACTTC.

This chain connects TRBV12-2 to TRBJ2-1; TRBD1, the D gene given by the table, was not confirmed from the DNA. TRBV12-2 is a recognized pseudogene. The length of the CDR3 is 18 residues. Here the CDR3 DNA reads TGTGCAAGTCGCTTAGCGAAGAGACAGGGGGCTGGATACAATGAGCAGTTCTTC. This translates into CASRLAKRQGAGYNEQFF.

V gene TRBV7-9 combines with J gene TRBJ2-7, with D uncertain. The CDR3 loop spans 15 amino acids. Germline assignment: CDR1 SEHNR and CDR2 FQNEAQ (reference sequence). V was cut by 2 bases and J by 3 bases, with 14 bases left in between. CDR3 nucleotide sequence: TGTGCCAGCAGCTTAATCGCCGCACCCGTCTACGAGCAGTACTTC. It encodes CASSLIAAPVYEQYF.

The chain links TRBV7-2 to TRBJ2-7; 9 bases are a match to TRBD1. The CDR3 runs 15 residues. V was clipped by 5 bases and J by 0 bases; unmatched bases: 5. Germline CDR1 SGHTA, CDR2 FQGNSA. DNA of the CDR3: TGTGCCAGCAGCCACCCGGGACAGGGCTCCTACGAGCAGTACTTC. It translates to CASSHPGQGSYEQYF.